These 27 T cell receptor beta chains originate from one sample sequenced in a study of shared clonotypes between healthy human individuals. CD45RO-negative, CCR7-selected cells formed the naive CD8 fraction, which excluded terminally differentiated effector memory CD45RA+ cells. Assay: immunoSEQ multiplex PCR; the TCRdb copy retains only in-frame clones and omits some. Here the sample spans 2 million or so clones, approximately 94% being singletons. Sequencing input: naive CD8+ T cells sorted from blood. These receptor sequences come from a man younger than 35 in good health.

This clone was seen more than once but under ten times. The sample carries other DNA sequences with the same CDR3. This chain connects TRBV6-5 to TRBJ2-7; 10 nucleotides match TRBD1. V gave up 0 bases and J gave up 5 bases; unmatched junction bases: 1. The length of the CDR3 is 14 residues. Germline-derived CDR1 and CDR2 are MNHEY and SVGAGI. The CDR3 protein is CASSYSGTGDEQYF. DNA of the CDR3: TGTGCCAGCAGTTACTCCGGGACAGGGGACGAGCAGTACTTC.

The J gene is TRBJ2-5, the V gene TRBV28, with D possibly being TRBD2 (5 bases). CDR1 MDHEN and CDR2 SYDVKM come from the germline V gene. V was shortened by 5 bases and J by 2 bases, with 27 bases between the two germline ends. CDR3 length equals 19 residues. This chain's CDR3 is CASSTSTDPGGRGQETQYF. CDR3 sequence (DNA): TGTGCCAGCAGTACTTCCACTGATCCTGGAGGAAGAGGGCAAGAGACCCAGTACTTC.

This clone has a single count. V gene TRBV5-8 combines with J gene TRBJ2-7; D gene uncertain. The germline V and J ends were trimmed by 1 base and 6 bases, with 8 bases remaining between them. The germline CDR1 and CDR2 sequences are SGHTS and YDEGEE. The CDR3 extends over 12 amino acids. The CDR3 sequence is CASSLIWSEQYF. The CDR3 nucleotides read TGTGCCAGCAGCTTGATTTGGAGCGAGCAGTACTTC.

The chain links TRBV7-9 to TRBJ1-6; D is undetermined. Germline values: CDR1 SEHNR, CDR2 FQNEAQ (reference sequence). The V end was cut by 8 bases, the J end by 7 bases, with 12 bases between. The CDR3 spans 13 residues. Here the CDR3 DNA reads TGTGCCAGCTCGGGTATTGGAAATTCACCCCTCCACTTT. Translating it yields CASSGIGNSPLHF.

The rearrangement joins TRBV4-1 to TRBJ1-5; no clear D. V lost 2 bases to trimming and J lost 0 bases, with 8 bases between them. In germline, CDR1 is MGHRA, CDR2 YSYEKL. The CDR3 loop spans 15 amino acids. CDR3 loop: CASSQLLGSNQPQHF. CDR3 nucleotide sequence: TGCGCCAGCAGCCAACTACTGGGTAGCAATCAGCCCCAGCATTTT.

This rearrangement joins TRBV9 to TRBJ2-3; D not resolved. V was trimmed by 4 bases and J by 4 bases, leaving 16 bases between them. The CDR3 runs to 15 residues. Per germline, CDR1 SGDLS and CDR2 YYNGEE. DNA of the CDR3: TGTGCCAGCAGCCCTCCCCTGGGCGGACCAGATACGCAGTATTTT. Translated, it gives CASSPPLGGPDTQYF.

This chain links TRBV6-6 with TRBJ1-1, with TRBD1 as a possible D gene (5 bases). Germline V lookup: CDR1 MNHNY, CDR2 SVGAGI (reference sequence). This CDR3 region has 12 residues. Trimming pared 7 bases from V and 4 bases from J, leaving 10 bases between. In DNA form, the CDR3 reads TGTGCCAGCAACCCAAGGGGCACTGAAGCTTTCTTT. Translating it yields CASNPRGTEAFF.

This clone was seen a single time. The chain recombines TRBV9 with TRBJ2-7; tentative D call: TRBD1 (5 bases). The CDR3 has 14 residues. V shed 2 bases and J shed 5 bases, with 14 bases lying between them. Germline CDR1 and CDR2: SGDLS and YYNGEE. CDR3 amino acids: CASSVSGKGDEQYF. The CDR3 DNA reads TGTGCCAGCAGCGTTAGTGGGAAAGGGGACGAGCAGTACTTC. The entire variable domain, with the rest obtained from reference TRBV9 and TRBJ2-7, is as follows: DSGVTQTPKHLITATGQRVTLRCSPRSGDLSVYWYQQSLDQGLQFLIQYYNGEERAKGNILERFSAQQFPDLHSELNLSSLELGDSALYFCASSVSGKGDEQYFGPGTRLTVT.

Points on this clone: Other DNA sequences in this sample translate to the same CDR3. J is TRBJ2-2 and V is TRBV29-1, with a weak D call TRBD1 (6 bases). Per the germline V gene, CDR1 is SQVTM and CDR2 is ANQGSEA. The CDR3 is made up of 11 amino acids. With 6 bases removed from V and 5 bases from J, the gap between germline ends came to 7 bases. CDR3 in DNA: TGCAGCGTAGGGGGTACCGGGGAGCTGTTTTTT. Encoded protein: CSVGGTGELFF.

The chain employs TRBV7-2 and TRBJ2-7; 8 bases align to TRBD2. V trimming: 5 bases; J trimming: 0 bases; junction bases outside the gene matches: 15. The CDR3 contains 18 residues. Germline V gives CDR1 SGHTA, CDR2 FQGNSA. CDR3 region: CASSIDAGAGASSYEQYF. In nucleotides, the CDR3 is TGTGCCAGCAGCATAGACGCAGGAGCGGGAGCGAGCTCCTACGAGCAGTACTTC.

The chain couples TRBV6-5 to TRBJ2-7; the match to TRBD2 covers 8 bases. Germline assignment: CDR1 MNHEY and CDR2 SVGAGI. With 6 bases clipped from V and 6 bases from J, the junction kept 10 bases outside the gene matches. The CDR3 length is 14 residues. CDR3 loop: CASSLGAGGLEQYF. CDR3 in DNA: TGTGCCAGCAGCCTGGGGGCGGGAGGACTCGAGCAGTACTTC.

The rearrangement links TRBV13 to TRBJ2-2, with D possibly called TRBD1 or TRBD2 (5 bases each). Trimming removed 5 bases at V and 0 bases at J, with 19 bases between. Germline values: CDR1 PRHDT, CDR2 FYEKMQ (reference sequence). The CDR3 runs to 18 residues. CDR3 in DNA: TGTGCCAGCAGCGCCGCCACTCTTGAGGGACCGAACACCGGGGAGCTGTTTTTT. Translated: CASSAATLEGPNTGELFF.

The rearrangement links TRBV7-2 to TRBJ2-7; D remains ambiguous. The CDR3 length is 14 residues. V lost 5 bases and J lost 2, with 13 bases in between. Germline V gene lookup returns CDR1 SGHTA and CDR2 FQGNSA. Written as DNA, the CDR3 is TGTGCCAGCAGCCTAGGAGCAGCCCCCTACGAGCAGTACTTC. It is translated as CASSLGAAPYEQYF.

This clone has only one observation. The V and J genes are TRBV25-1 and TRBJ1-2, with D possibly TRBD1 on 6 matching bases. V was cut by 1 base and J by 4 bases, with 10 bases left in between. Germline loops: CDR1 MGHDK, CDR2 SYGVNS. The CDR3 has 14 amino acids. The CDR3, as DNA: TGTGCCAGCAGTGAATCGGTGGGGGCCTATGGCTACACCTTC. Translated: CASSESVGAYGYTF.

This CDR3 is CASSPFPDPGYEQYF. The CDR3 DNA reads TGTGCCAGCAGCCCTTTTCCGGACCCGGGCTACGAGCAGTACTTC. This chain joins TRBV14 and TRBJ2-7; D call uncertain. V lost 4 bases to trimming and J lost 3 bases, with 16 bases between them. The germline CDR1 and CDR2 sequences are SGHDN and FVKESK. The CDR3 consists of 15 residues.

This chain connects TRBV5-6 to TRBJ2-3; D possibly corresponds to TRBD2 (6 bases). With 0 bases removed from V and 0 bases from J, the gap between germline ends came to 8 bases. The CDR3 is made up of 15 amino acids. Germline V CDR1 and CDR2: SGHDT, YYEEEE. The CDR3 protein is CASSLGGTSTDTQYF. The CDR3 DNA reads as TGTGCCAGCAGCTTGGGGGGGACTAGCACAGATACGCAGTATTTT.

The V and J genes are TRBV10-2 and TRBJ2-2; the match to TRBD2 covers 15 bases. CDR1 WSHSY and CDR2 SAAADI come from the germline V gene. The V segment lost 2 bases and the J segment 7 bases; nucleotides outside the gene matches: 17. This CDR3 is 21 amino acids long. This CDR3 is CASSEPRATGTSGGTGGELFF. The CDR3 DNA is TGCGCCAGCAGTGAGCCCCGTGCCACCGGGACTAGCGGGGGGACGGGCGGGGAGCTGTTTTTT.

The chain combines TRBV27 with TRBJ2-3, with a weak D call TRBD1 (5 bases). CDR3 length: 13 amino acids. Looked up from germline, CDR1 is MNHEY and CDR2 is SMNVEV (reference sequence). Trimming left V 2 bases short and J 8 bases short, with 11 bases between. Written as DNA, the CDR3 is TGTGCCAGCAGTTTACCAGGGTTGGCTACGCAGTATTTT. This encodes CASSLPGLATQYF.

A remark on this clone: Other DNA sequences in this specimen translate into the identical CDR3. This rearrangement joins TRBV4-1 to TRBJ1-1; no clear D gene. Looked up from germline, CDR1 is MGHRA and CDR2 is YSYEKL. V was cut by 0 bases and J by 0 bases, with 11 bases left in between. The CDR3 consists of 16 residues. As DNA, the CDR3 is TGCGCCAGCAGCCAAGATCTTGGCGGGATGAACACTGAAGCTTTCTTT. Translating it yields CASSQDLGGMNTEAFF.

The chain employs TRBV9 and TRBJ2-5; D is ambiguous. V lost 3 bases and J 2 bases, leaving 23 bases between the germline ends. This CDR3 contains 18 residues. Germline assignment: CDR1 SGDLS and CDR2 YYNGEE. CDR3 DNA: TGTGCCAGCAGCGCGATCCAATCTATGAGTGGACCTCAAGAGACCCAGTACTTC. Translation gives CASSAIQSMSGPQETQYF.

The genes are TRBV27 and TRBJ2-7; 10 nucleotides agree with TRBD1. The CDR3 is 15 amino acids. V was clipped by 4 bases and J by 2 bases; unmatched bases: 5. CDR1 is MNHEY and CDR2 is SMNVEV in the germline V gene (reference sequence). The CDR3, as DNA: TGTGCCAGCAGTTCGGACAGGGGGATCGCCTACGAGCAGTACTTC. Its protein is CASSSDRGIAYEQYF.

The chain recombines TRBV29-1 with TRBJ2-1; 7 bases are shared with TRBD2. The V segment lost 6 bases and the J segment 9 bases; nucleotides outside the gene matches: 5. Germline V gene lookup returns CDR1 SQVTM and CDR2 ANQGSEA. This CDR3 is built from 11 residues. CDR3 loop: CSVPPGGEQFF. DNA of the CDR3: TGCAGCGTGCCTCCGGGAGGTGAGCAGTTCTTC.

V gene TRBV7-9 combines with J gene TRBJ1-3; possible D gene TRBD1, 6 bases. From germline, CDR1 is SEHNR and CDR2 FQNEAQ (reference sequence). V was cut by 4 bases and J by 0 bases, with 19 bases left in between. CDR3 length: 18 amino acids. For the CDR3, the DNA is TGTGCCAGCAGCTACGACTACGCAGGGGAAAACTCTGGAAACACCATATATTTT. As protein: CASSYDYAGENSGNTIYF.

The rearrangement joins TRBV10-3 to TRBJ2-2; TRBD1 agrees at 9 bases. CDR1 is ENHRY and CDR2 is SYGVKD in the germline V gene. V was pared by 4 bases and J by 5 bases, with 5 bases of the junction left unmatched. This CDR3 has 15 amino acids. The CDR3 DNA is TGTGCCATCAGTGTCGGGGACAGGGTTACCGGGGAGCTGTTTTTT. Translating it yields CAISVGDRVTGELFF.

A single count supports this clone. The chain links TRBV4-2 to TRBJ1-1; maybe TRBD1 (6 bases). CDR3 size: 15 residues. Germline V gene sequence: CDR1 LGHNA, CDR2 YNFKEQ. Trimming left V 0 bases short and J 5 bases short, with 13 bases between. This chain's CDR3 is CASSQDPGVRTEAFF. CDR3 DNA: TGTGCCAGCAGCCAAGATCCAGGGGTCCGGACTGAAGCTTTCTTT.

This clone was seen just once. The rearrangement links TRBV27 to TRBJ2-5, with a weak D call TRBD1 (6 bases). The length of the CDR3 is 16 residues. Germline V lookup: CDR1 MNHEY, CDR2 SMNVEV (reference sequence). V lost 1 base, J lost 0 bases, and 12 bases lay in between. The CDR3 DNA reads as TGTGCCAGCAGTTTATGGGGTAGGGGGAACCAAGAGACCCAGTACTTC. Translated, it gives CASSLWGRGNQETQYF.

The V and J genes are TRBV7-8 and TRBJ2-7; 11 nucleotides match TRBD2. The CDR3 length is 18 residues. V shed 1 base and J 4 bases; nucleotides not matched to a gene: 12. Germline values: CDR1 SGHVS, CDR2 FQNEAQ. CDR3: CASSLGLAGTTFMYEQYF. Written as DNA, the CDR3 is TGTGCCAGCAGCTTAGGACTAGCGGGAACCACCTTTATGTACGAGCAGTACTTC.